Sequencing of this T cell receptor (beta chain) was carried out in a study of neurological immune-mediated disorders. Study-level information: Multiple sclerosis patients numbered 34, with approximately 31 relapsing-remitting and 3 secondary progressive.

Synthesis of cDNA was performed by 5'RACE using 10-nucleotide random UMIs. TCRdb reanalysed the 5' RACE reads using MiXCR and keeps one entry per CDR3 protein. The table includes more than 75,000 distinct CDR3 sequences, around 4.6% detected once. Points from the study as a whole: Phylogenetic grouping put 18 of 34 multiple sclerosis patients' repertoires into one related-CDR3 cluster, a possible signature. As far as clinical or MRI features were concerned, none was associated with the multiple sclerosis repertoire cluster.

CDR1 is SGHRS, CDR2 YFSETQ, per germline. The CDR3 has 13 amino acids. V lost 5 bases and J lost 1, with 9 bases in between. Concerning this clonotype: Its matching antigen is unknown.

The gene calls are TRBV5-1 and TRBJ1-1; D unclear. This TCR derives from a young woman with multiple sclerosis. The sample comprised PBMCs. The CDR3 sequence: CASSRVENTEAFF. CDR3 nucleotide sequence: TGCGCCAGCAGTCGGGTTGAGAACACTGAAGCTTTCTTT.